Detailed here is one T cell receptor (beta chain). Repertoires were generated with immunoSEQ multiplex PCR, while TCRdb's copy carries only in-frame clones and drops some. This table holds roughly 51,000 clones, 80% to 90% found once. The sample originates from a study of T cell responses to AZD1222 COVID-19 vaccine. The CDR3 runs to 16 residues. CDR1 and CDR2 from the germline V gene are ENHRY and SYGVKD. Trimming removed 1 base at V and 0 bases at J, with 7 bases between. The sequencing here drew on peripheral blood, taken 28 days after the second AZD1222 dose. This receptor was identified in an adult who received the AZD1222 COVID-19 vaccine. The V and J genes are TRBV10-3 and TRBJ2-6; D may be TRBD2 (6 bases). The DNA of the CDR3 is TGTGCCATCAGTGAGTTGGGGGGCTCTGGGGCCAACGTCCTGACTTTC. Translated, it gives CAISELGGSGANVLTF.